The 2 T cell receptor beta chains listed next were all sequenced from one sample in a study of blood T cell repertoires in COVID-19. TCRdb keeps only in-frame clones here, not all; method: immunoSEQ multiplex PCR. The sample has under 200,000 clones, approximately 90% seen once. Sequencing used peripheral blood. The receptors stem from a young man with acute or convalescent COVID-19.

V usage is TRBV5-1 and J usage is TRBJ1-2, with D tentatively TRBD1 (6 bases). Trimming removed 1 base at V and 2 bases at J, with 9 bases between. CDR1 is SGHRS and CDR2 is YFSETQ in the germline V gene. This CDR3 contains 14 residues. DNA for the CDR3: TGCGCCAGCAGCTTGACTACAGGGAACTATGGCTACACCTTC. Its protein product is CASSLTTGNYGYTF.

This clone was detected a few times. The rearrangement uses TRBV19 and TRBJ1-1; 10 nucleotides line up with TRBD1. Trimming took 1 base from V and 1 from J; bases not matched to a gene: 0. The CDR3 contains 15 residues. The germline gives CDR1 LNHDA, CDR2 SQIVND (reference sequence). CDR3 sequence reads: CASSIGQGANTEAFF. The DNA of the CDR3 is TGTGCCAGTAGTATAGGACAGGGGGCGAACACTGAAGCTTTCTTT.